The source of this T cell receptor (beta chain) is a study of T cell responses to AZD1222 COVID-19 vaccine. The study, taken as a whole, reports: Two AZD1222 administrations were followed by greater Spike-specific TCR breadth and depth. The study found vaccine-associated CD4 TCRs spanning spike, dominant at 160-218 and 743-854. Nearly half of spike-specific TCRs reportedly go after variant regions that carry no mutations.

The CDR3 spans 15 residues. V was trimmed by 0 bases and J by 6 bases, leaving 11 bases between them. Germline CDR1 and CDR2: LNHDA and SQIVND (reference sequence). Clones were sequenced by immunoSEQ multiplex PCR, and TCRdb holds only the in-frame ones, with some missing. The data contain more than 60,000 clones, 87% of them singletons. This clone was detected once. Its antigen is still unknown. The receptor's source is an adult in good health. The sequencing used peripheral blood, collected on day 0 of AZD1222 vaccination. The chain employs TRBV19 and TRBJ2-2; D is undetermined. The CDR3 bases are TGTGCCAGTAGTATAGATCATGGGCGATCCGGGGAGCTGTTTTTT. Protein product: CASSIDHGRSGELFF.